These 25 T cell receptor beta chains share one sample of origin, sequenced in a study of blood T cell repertoires in COVID-19. Method: immunoSEQ multiplex PCR; TCRdb's copy keeps in-frame clones and lacks some. The table lists under 55,000 clones, roughly 80% of them singletons. Input material: PBMCs or T cells enriched from blood (not recorded which). These receptors were collected from a woman aged 50 to 60 with acute COVID-19.

This sequence joins TRBV2 and TRBJ1-4; no definite D call. The V end lost 5 bases, the J end lost 4 bases, and 8 bases lay between the germline ends. Germline CDR1 is SNHLY and CDR2 is FYNNEI. This CDR3 contains 13 residues. CDR3 residues: CASSRDFNEKLFF. Written as DNA, the CDR3 is TGTGCCAGCAGTAGAGATTTTAATGAAAAACTGTTTTTT.

As DNA, the CDR3 is TGTGCCAGCAGTGATCCGGACAGGCTGAGGGTGGATACGCAGTATTTT. Encoded protein: CASSDPDRLRVDTQYF. The chain joins TRBV25-1 to TRBJ2-3; 7 bases map to TRBD1. Losses at the gene ends were 3 bases for V and 6 bases for J; bases not matched to a gene: 12. The CDR3 runs to 16 residues. Germline lookup yields CDR1 MGHDK and CDR2 SYGVNS.

V gene TRBV5-4 combines with J gene TRBJ1-2; D uncertain. CDR1 and CDR2 (germline): SGHNT, YYREEE (reference sequence). The CDR3 runs to 13 residues. V lost 2 bases and J lost 2, with 7 bases in between. CDR3 loop: CASSFQENYGYTF. The CDR3 bases are TGTGCCAGCAGCTTTCAGGAAAACTATGGCTACACCTTC.

V is TRBV2 and J is TRBJ1-2; 8 positions match TRBD1. V shed 4 bases, J shed 3 bases, and the junction held 1 base outside the gene matches. CDR3 length: 13 amino acids. CDR1 and CDR2 from the germline V gene are SNHLY and FYNNEI. In DNA form, the CDR3 reads TGTGCCAGCAGTGCGGACAGGGACTATGGCTACACCTTC. Protein: CASSADRDYGYTF.

The genes are TRBV5-1 and TRBJ2-3; 10 bases are shared with TRBD2. The CDR3 is 15 amino acids. V was pared by 4 bases and J by 6 bases, with 8 bases of the junction left unmatched. The V gene's germline CDR1 is SGHRS and CDR2 YFSETQ. CDR3 bases: TGCGCCAGCAGCAGGGGTAGCGGGGGGTTGGATACGCAGTATTTT. The encoded protein is CASSRGSGGLDTQYF.

This clone was seen a handful of times. The chain links TRBV6-5 to TRBJ2-2; 8 bases align to TRBD1. The CDR3 spans 15 residues. V gave up 3 bases and J gave up 7 bases; unmatched junction bases: 7. From germline, CDR1 is MNHEY and CDR2 SVGAGI. Here the CDR3 DNA reads TGTGCCAGCAGTTATCAGGGGGCTGGGAACGGGGAGCTGTTTTTT. Its protein product is CASSYQGAGNGELFF.

This chain links TRBV11-2 with TRBJ1-1, with D tentatively TRBD1 (6 bases). Trimming took off 5 bases at V and 0 bases at J, with 13 bases between the two ends. CDR1 and CDR2 (germline): SGHAT, FQNNGV. This CDR3 contains 15 residues. CDR3 DNA sequence: TGTGCCAGCAGCGGGACAACTCAAATGAACACTGAAGCTTTCTTT. Its protein is CASSGTTQMNTEAFF.

For the CDR3, the DNA is TGTGCCAGCAGTGAAGGGGCTGGGAGGGGCTCAAATCAGCCCCAGCATTTT. It codes for CASSEGAGRGSNQPQHF. The chain joins TRBV6-1 to TRBJ1-5, with D possibly being TRBD1 (5 bases). The V gene lost 1 base and the J gene lost 4 bases, with 17 bases spanning the gap. The germline CDR1 and CDR2 sequences are MNHNS and SASEGT. The CDR3 has 17 amino acids.

The chain uses TRBV7-2 and TRBJ1-5; possibly TRBD1 for D (6 bases). V was trimmed by 5 bases and J by 7 bases, leaving 12 bases between them. The CDR3 consists of 13 residues. CDR1 is SGHTA and CDR2 is FQGNSA in the germline V gene. The DNA of the CDR3 is TGTGCCAGCAGCAAACAGGGTCACCAGCCCCAGCATTTT. The encoded protein is CASSKQGHQPQHF.

This clone has a handful of counts. The genes are TRBV5-1 and TRBJ2-2; the match to TRBD1 covers 10 bases. In germline, CDR1 is SGHRS, CDR2 YFSETQ. The CDR3 extends over 16 amino acids. With V trimmed by 3 bases and J by 2 bases, 4 bases remained unmatched. The CDR3 bases are TGCGCCAGCAGCTGGACAGGGGGAGGAAACACCGGGGAGCTGTTTTTT. Protein sequence: CASSWTGGGNTGELFF.

The chain couples TRBV30 to TRBJ2-7, with TRBD1 matching over 11 bases. Unmatched junction bases numbered 2, after V lost 5 bases and J lost 2 bases. This CDR3 contains 13 residues. CDR1 and CDR2 from the germline V gene are GTSNPN and SVGIG (reference sequence). CDR3 region: CAWGTGGTYEQYF. The CDR3 coding sequence is TGTGCCTGGGGGACAGGGGGGACCTACGAGCAGTACTTC.

The chain employs TRBV7-6 and TRBJ1-2; TRBD1 matches at 9 bases. The junction had 4 bases not matched to a gene; V was cut back by 1 base and J by 7 bases. The CDR3 has 14 amino acids. The germline gives CDR1 SGHVS, CDR2 FNYEAQ. The CDR3 DNA sequence: TGTGCCAGCAGCTTAGGGACAGGGGATGGTGGCTACACCTTC. Its translation is CASSLGTGDGGYTF.

This clone was counted a few times. The rearrangement uses TRBV21-1 and TRBJ1-1. TRBV21-1 is annotated as a pseudogene. CDR3 size: 18 residues. CDR3 DNA: TGTGCCAGCAGCAAAGCGAGGGCAGTGCAAATTATGAACACTGAAGCTTTCTTT. This translates into CASSKARAVQIMNTEAFF.

J is TRBJ1-1 and V is TRBV5-1; the match to TRBD1 covers 8 bases. Germline values: CDR1 SGHRS, CDR2 YFSETQ. The CDR3 contains 14 residues. The J segment lost 3 bases and the V segment lost 5 bases, leaving 6 bases of the junction unmatched. The CDR3 DNA reads TGCGCCAGCAGACAGGGACAGGAGTACACTGAAGCTTTCTTT. It is translated as CASRQGQEYTEAFF.

This clone appeared a single time. This chain joins TRBV29-1 and TRBJ2-7; 7 bases line up with TRBD1. This CDR3 has 11 residues. Per germline, CDR1 SQVTM and CDR2 ANQGSEA. V shed 6 bases and J 7 bases; nucleotides not matched to a gene: 6. CDR3 sequence (DNA): TGCAGCGTCGAGGACAGGTGGGAGCAGTACTTC. This encodes CSVEDRWEQYF.

CDR3 residues: CASSGDRVGTGELFF. The CDR3 DNA reads as TGTGCCAGCAGTGGGGACAGGGTAGGAACCGGGGAGCTGTTTTTT. This chain uses TRBV2 with TRBJ2-2; 9 bases are a match to TRBD1. Germline V gene data show CDR1 as SNHLY and CDR2 as FYNNEI. The CDR3 runs 15 residues. Trimming removed 4 bases from V and 5 bases from J; junction bases left unmatched: 5. The full variable domain, with the rest looked up from reference TRBV2 and TRBJ2-2, is EPEVTQTPSHQVTQMGQEVILRCVPISNHLYFYWYRQILGQKVEFLVSFYNNEISEKSEIFDDQFSVERPDGSNFTLKIRSTKLEDSAMYFCASSGDRVGTGELFFGEGSRLTVL.

The chain links TRBV7-2 to TRBJ1-5; TRBD1 matches at 9 bases. CDR3 length: 15 amino acids. Germline-derived CDR1 and CDR2 are SGHTA and FQGNSA. Trimming removed 1 base from V and 5 bases from J; junction bases left unmatched: 3. CDR3 bases: TGTGCCAGCAGCTTAGTTGGGACAGGGTATCAGCCCCAGCATTTT. Protein sequence: CASSLVGTGYQPQHF.

This clone occurred once. The chain carries TRBV7-8 and TRBJ1-2; a weak D match, TRBD1 (5 bases). CDR1 is SGHVS, CDR2 FQNEAQ, per germline. The CDR3 totals 14 residues. V was clipped by 2 bases and J by 8 bases, with 15 bases between them. This chain's CDR3 is CASSLQGRGRGYTF. The CDR3 DNA reads as TGTGCCAGCAGCTTACAGGGAAGAGGAAGAGGCTACACCTTC.

The gene calls are TRBV12-5 and TRBJ1-2; the D is unclear. The germline CDR1 and CDR2 sequences are LGHNT and FRNRAP. The CDR3 length is 12 residues. The V end was cut by 3 bases, the J end by 4 bases, with 6 bases between. For the CDR3, the DNA is TGTGCTAGTGGTTTTTCCTCCTATGGCTACACCTTC. Translating it yields CASGFSSYGYTF. The full variable domain, with the rest looked up from reference TRBV12-5 and TRBJ1-2, is DARVTQTPRHKVTEMGQEVTMRCQPILGHNTVFWYRQTMMQGLELLAYFRNRAPLDDSGMPKDRFSAEMPDATLATLKIQPSEPRDSAVYFCASGFSSYGYTFGSGTRLTVV.

The chain has TRBV6-5 and TRBJ2-7, with D possibly being TRBD1 (5 bases). Germline assignment: CDR1 MNHEY and CDR2 SVGAGI. Trimming removed 4 bases at V and 3 bases at J, with 10 bases between. CDR3 length equals 13 residues. The CDR3: CASSLTGNYEQYF. The CDR3 bases are TGTGCCAGCAGTTTAACAGGTAACTACGAGCAGTACTTC.

This chain connects TRBV5-1 to TRBJ1-1; 7 nucleotides align to TRBD1. The CDR3 is 13 residues long. The V segment lost 4 bases and the J segment 5 bases; nucleotides outside the gene matches: 5. The germline CDR1 and CDR2 sequences are SGHRS and YFSETQ. The CDR3 here is CASSNPGGTEAFF. DNA for the CDR3: TGCGCCAGCAGCAACCCAGGGGGGACTGAAGCTTTCTTT.

The chain has TRBV2 and TRBJ1-2; D is ambiguous. CDR3 length: 13 amino acids. V lost 3 bases, J lost 8 bases, and 13 bases lay in between. Germline V gene lookup returns CDR1 SNHLY and CDR2 FYNNEI. The CDR3 DNA reads as TGTGCCAGCAGTGAGAACACCCTTTGGGGCTACACCTTC. Translating it yields CASSENTLWGYTF.

V is TRBV6-1 and J is TRBJ1-2; D call uncertain. V shed 1 base and J shed 5 bases, with 8 bases lying between them. The CDR3 has 13 amino acids. Per the germline V gene, CDR1 is MNHNS and CDR2 is SASEGT. DNA for the CDR3: TGTGCCAGCAGTGAAGGGCAGGCTTATGGCTACACCTTC. The encoded protein is CASSEGQAYGYTF.

The chain has TRBV5-1 and TRBJ2-7; D perhaps matches TRBD1 (6 bases). CDR3 size: 15 residues. The V gene's germline CDR1 is SGHRS and CDR2 YFSETQ. V was shortened by 4 bases and J by 2 bases, with 16 bases between the two germline ends. The CDR3 DNA is TGCGCCAGCAGCCTCCAATCGACAGGCGCCTACGAGCAGTACTTC. Translating gives CASSLQSTGAYEQYF.

This clone was picked up one time. J is TRBJ1-1 and V is TRBV28; TRBD1 agrees at 7 bases. From germline, CDR1 is MDHEN and CDR2 SYDVKM. The CDR3 is 15 residues long. The J segment lost 2 bases and the V segment lost 8 bases, leaving 11 bases of the junction unmatched. The DNA for the CDR3 is TGTGCCAGCCGAGCCGGGACAGCCGACAACACTGAAGCTTTCTTT. It translates to CASRAGTADNTEAFF.